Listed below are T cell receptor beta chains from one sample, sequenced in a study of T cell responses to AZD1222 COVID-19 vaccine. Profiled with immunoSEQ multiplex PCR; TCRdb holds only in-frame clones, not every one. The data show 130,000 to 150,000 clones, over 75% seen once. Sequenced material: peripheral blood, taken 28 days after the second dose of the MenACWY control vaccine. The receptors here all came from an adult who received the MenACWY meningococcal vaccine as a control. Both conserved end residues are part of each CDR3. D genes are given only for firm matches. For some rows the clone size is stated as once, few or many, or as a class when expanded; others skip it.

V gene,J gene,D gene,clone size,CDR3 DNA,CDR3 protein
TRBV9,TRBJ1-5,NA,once,TGTGCCAGCAACGATGGGGTAGGGCCCCAGCATTTT,CASNDGVGPQHF
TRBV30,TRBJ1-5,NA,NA,TGTGCCTGGAGTCCCGGGCACAATCAGCCCCAGCATTTT,CAWSPGHNQPQHF
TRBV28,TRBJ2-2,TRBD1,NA,TGTGCCAGCAGTTTAAGGGACAGGGAGGCCGGGGAGCTGTTTTTT,CASSLRDREAGELFF
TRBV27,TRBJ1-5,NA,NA,TGTGCCAGCAGTCCAGACAGGCGGACTAGCAATCAGCCCCAGCATTTT,CASSPDRRTSNQPQHF
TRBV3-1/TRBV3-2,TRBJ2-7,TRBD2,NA,TGTGCCAGCAGCCAAGCTGCCGGGAGGGAGCAGTACTTC,CASSQAAGREQYF
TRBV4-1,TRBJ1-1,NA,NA,TGCGCCAGCAGCCAAGGTAACGGGGGCCTTCGAGCTTTCTTT,CASSQGNGGLRAFF
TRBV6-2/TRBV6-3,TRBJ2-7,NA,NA,TGTGCCAGCAGTTACGTCGGCGGAAGCTCCTACGAGCAGTACTTC,CASSYVGGSSYEQYF
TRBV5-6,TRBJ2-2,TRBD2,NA,TGTGCCAGCAGCTTTATGGGACTAGCGGGTAACGGGGAGCTGTTTTTT,CASSFMGLAGNGELFF
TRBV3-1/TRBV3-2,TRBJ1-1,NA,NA,TGTGCCAGCACACCCCACGAGAGGAACACTGAAGCTTTCTTT,CASTPHERNTEAFF
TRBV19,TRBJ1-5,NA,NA,TGTGCCAGCCTCGAGCATAGCAATCAGCCCCAGCATTTT,CASLEHSNQPQHF
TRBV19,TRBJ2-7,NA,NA,TGTGCCAGTAGTATCAACTTCCAGGGCGAGCAGTACTTC,CASSINFQGEQYF
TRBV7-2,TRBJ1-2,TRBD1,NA,TGTGCCAGCAGCTTGCCGGGACAGGGGGCTTCTGGCTACACCTTC,CASSLPGQGASGYTF
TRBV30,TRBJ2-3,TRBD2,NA,TGTGCCTGGAGTGTAGTGGGGCGGACTAGCGGGAGGGCCAAAGGTAGAACAGATACGCAGTATTTT,CAWSVVGRTSGRAKGRTDTQYF
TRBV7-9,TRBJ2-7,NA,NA,TGTGCCAGCAGCCATACCCCGTGGGGTTACGAGCAGTACTTC,CASSHTPWGYEQYF
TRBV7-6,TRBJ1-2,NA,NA,TGTGCCAGCAGCTTAGATGGGCACTCCTATGGCTACACCTTC,CASSLDGHSYGYTF
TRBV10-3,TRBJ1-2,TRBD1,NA,TGTGCCATCCGATGGACAGGGGGGGACTATGGCTACACCTTC,CAIRWTGGDYGYTF
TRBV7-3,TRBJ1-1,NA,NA,TGTGCCAGCAGTTCGGGGGAGAACACTGAAGCTTTCTTT,CASSSGENTEAFF
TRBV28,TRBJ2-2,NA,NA,TGTGCCAGCAGTACCGTAAACACCGGGGAGCTGTTTTTT,CASSTVNTGELFF
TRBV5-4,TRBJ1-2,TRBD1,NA,TGTGCCAGCAGCCCTATGGGGGACAGGCGTACCGGTGGCTACACCTTC,CASSPMGDRRTGGYTF
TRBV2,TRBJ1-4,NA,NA,TGTGCCAGCAGTGAATGGACGCCGCGGGAAGAAAAACTGTTTTTT,CASSEWTPREEKLFF
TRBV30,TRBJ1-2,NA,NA,TGTGCCTGGAGCATAACAGGGTACGGCTACACCTTC,CAWSITGYGYTF
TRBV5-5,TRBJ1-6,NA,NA,TGTGCCAGCAGCTTGGGACTTAATTCACCCCTCCACTTT,CASSLGLNSPLHF
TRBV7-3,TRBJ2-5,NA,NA,TGTGCCAGCAGCCCAACGGTTTCCGAAAAGACCCAGTACTTC,CASSPTVSEKTQYF
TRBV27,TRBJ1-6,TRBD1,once,TGTGCCAGCAGTCCAGGGGGTGATTCACCCCTCCACTTT,CASSPGGDSPLHF
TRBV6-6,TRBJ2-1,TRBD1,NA,TGTGCCAGCAGTCTGACAGGGGACACGCTCTCCTACAATGAGCAGTTCTTC,CASSLTGDTLSYNEQFF
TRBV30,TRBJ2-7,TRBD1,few,TGTGCCTGGAGTGAGACAGGGGGCAGGTACGAGCAGTACTTC,CAWSETGGRYEQYF
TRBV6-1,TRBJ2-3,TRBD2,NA,TGTGCCAGCAGTGAGCTAGCGGGGGGGGGCACAGATACGCAGTATTTT,CASSELAGGGTDTQYF
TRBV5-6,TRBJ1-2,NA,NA,TGTGCCAGCAGCTTGAAACATTCTACTAACTATGGCTACACCTTC,CASSLKHSTNYGYTF
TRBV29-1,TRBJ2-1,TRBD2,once,TGCAGCGTTGTTACTGGACTAGCGGTAAATGAGCAGTTCTTC,CSVVTGLAVNEQFF
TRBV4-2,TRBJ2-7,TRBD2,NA,TGTGCCAGCAGCCCGGGACTAGCGGGAGTTGGGACCTACGAGCAGTACTTC,CASSPGLAGVGTYEQYF
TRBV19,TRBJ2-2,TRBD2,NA,TGTGCCAGTAGGGGACTAGCGGGAGAGGTGGTCGGGGAGCTGTTTTTT,CASRGLAGEVVGELFF